This T cell receptor (beta chain) emerged from a study of blood T cell repertoires in COVID-19. Profiled with immunoSEQ multiplex PCR; TCRdb holds only in-frame clones, not every one. This sample has approximately 210,000 clones; around 81% occur once, and the top ten carry about 8.9%. CDR3 length: 15 residues. Trimming took 7 bases from V and 7 from J, leaving 17 bases between them. Looked up from germline, CDR1 is LNHDA and CDR2 is SQIVND (reference sequence). Assignment of participants to cohorts was predicated upon participant-reported clinical history. The receptor comes from a woman aged 45 to 65 with acute COVID-19. The sequencing input was PBMCs or T cells enriched from blood (not recorded which). This chain connects TRBV19 to TRBJ1-6; the D is unclear. The CDR3 is CASTTAARANSPLHF. As DNA, the CDR3 is TGTGCCAGTACTACAGCGGCCCGGGCCAATTCACCCCTCCACTTT.